The next 2 T cell receptor beta chains were all read from a single sample in a study of T cells in narcolepsy. The method was immunoSEQ multiplex PCR; TCRdb's version includes in-frame clones alone and lacks a portion of them. The table shows about 32,000 clones, with over 80% occurring only once. Material for sequencing was memory (CD45RA-) CD4+ T cells from blood. These receptors all stem from a human donor in good health.

The rearrangement links TRBV28 to TRBJ1-2; D uncertain. V lost 8 bases, J lost 1 base, and 11 bases lay in between. The CDR3 is 13 amino acids. The germline gives CDR1 MDHEN, CDR2 SYDVKM. The CDR3, as DNA: TGTGCCAGCGGCCCCGGCATTAACTATGGCTACACCTTC. Its translation: CASGPGINYGYTF.

This rearrangement joins TRBV15 to TRBJ1-5; D gene uncertain. Trimming took off 0 bases at V and 5 bases at J, with 2 bases between the two ends. The germline gives CDR1 LNHNV, CDR2 YYDKDF (reference sequence). The CDR3 length is 12 residues. The CDR3 sequence is CATSREYQPQHF. Written as DNA, the CDR3 is TGTGCCACCAGCAGAGAGTATCAGCCCCAGCATTTT.